Listed below are T cell receptor beta chains from one sample, sequenced in a study of T cell responses to AZD1222 COVID-19 vaccine. This table comes from immunoSEQ multiplex PCR, and its TCRdb copy is limited to in-frame clones, with some not included. The sample yields 150,000 to 200,000 clones, less than 95% seen once. The sequenced sample was peripheral blood, obtained 28 days after the second AZD1222 dose. Receptors were obtained from an adult who received the AZD1222 COVID-19 vaccine. CDR3s include the opening cysteine and the closing phenylalanine or tryptophan. The order of the fields is clone size, CDR3 length, V gene, D gene, J gene, CDR3 DNA, CDR3 protein. D genes are given only for firm matches. Some rows have no size entry. The others give once, few or many, or a class for an expanded clone.

>few|14|TRBV6-2/TRBV6-3|TRBD2|TRBJ2-7
TGTGCCAGCAGTAGACTAGCTGAGACCTACGAGCAGTACTTC
CASSRLAETYEQYF
>few|14|TRBV2|NA|TRBJ2-2
TGTGCCAGCCAACGGCAGCCTGGGCCCGGGGAGCTGTTTTTT
CASQRQPGPGELFF
>NA|18|TRBV5-5|TRBD1|TRBJ1-2
TGTGCCAGCAGCTTGGGCCTGGACAGGGTTAATATCCGCTATGGCTACACCTTC
CASSLGLDRVNIRYGYTF
>NA|12|TRBV9|NA|TRBJ2-7
TGTGCCAGCAGCGGGGGTACCTACGAGCAGTACTTC
CASSGGTYEQYF
>once|16|TRBV27|NA|TRBJ2-2
TGTGCCAGCAGTTTAATTGGGACCCTAAACACCGGGGAGCTGTTTTTT
CASSLIGTLNTGELFF
>NA|13|TRBV28|NA|TRBJ2-6
TGTGCCAGTAAATTCTCTGGGGCCAACGTCCTGACTTTC
CASKFSGANVLTF
>many|15|TRBV5-6|TRBD2|TRBJ2-3
TGTGCCAGCAGCTTGAAACTAGCGGGGCCAGATACGCAGTATTTT
CASSLKLAGPDTQYF
>NA|15|TRBV5-8|NA|TRBJ2-2
TGTGCCAGCAGCTACGGACAGACTTACACCGGGGAGCTGTTTTTT
CASSYGQTYTGELFF
>NA|14|TRBV11-1|NA|TRBJ2-3
TGTGCCAGCAGCTTTCATTCGAGCACAGATACGCAGTATTTT
CASSFHSSTDTQYF
>NA|16|TRBV9|NA|TRBJ2-3
TGTGCCAGCAGCTCGCGGGCCCTAGGGGGTACAGATACGCAGTATTTT
CASSSRALGGTDTQYF
>NA|15|TRBV7-9|TRBD1|TRBJ1-4
TGTGCCAGCAGCCCCCGGGACAGAGAGAATGAAAAACTGTTTTTT
CASSPRDRENEKLFF
>NA|15|TRBV4-3|TRBD1|TRBJ1-2
TGCGCCAGCAGCCAAGATGTGGACAGGTCCTTAGGCTACACCTTC
CASSQDVDRSLGYTF
>once|15|TRBV7-2|NA|TRBJ1-4
TGTGCCAGCAGCTCCTTGGGCAGGCTTAATGAAAAACTGTTTTTT
CASSSLGRLNEKLFF
>NA|17|TRBV27|TRBD2|TRBJ2-2
TGTGCCAGCAGTTTTAGTAAGCGCGGGAGGTACACCGGGGAGCTGTTTTTT
CASSFSKRGRYTGELFF
>NA|16|TRBV6-2/TRBV6-3|TRBD2|TRBJ2-3
TGTGCCAGCAGTTGGGGACTAGCGACTAGCACAGATACGCAGTATTTT
CASSWGLATSTDTQYF
>NA|15|TRBV7-3|NA|TRBJ2-7
TGTGCCAGCAGCTCTCACCGGGAGCGACACTACGAGCAGTACTTC
CASSSHRERHYEQYF
>NA|14|TRBV6-5|NA|TRBJ2-7
TGTGCCAGCAGTTACAGGGCTACGACCTACGAGCAGTACTTC
CASSYRATTYEQYF
>NA|15|TRBV5-6|NA|TRBJ1-3
TGTGCCAGCAGCTTGTGGGGGTCCTCTGGAAACACCATATATTTT
CASSLWGSSGNTIYF
>NA|15|TRBV3-1/TRBV3-2|NA|TRBJ1-5
TGTGCCAGCAGCCAATCTCCGGGAAGCAATCAGCCCCAGCATTTT
CASSQSPGSNQPQHF
>NA|12|TRBV30|NA|TRBJ1-1
TGTGCCTGGAGGAAGGACAGAGCCGAAGCTTTCTTT
CAWRKDRAEAFF
>NA|13|TRBV12-3/TRBV12-4|NA|TRBJ2-7
TGTGCCAGCAGCCCAGGGGATTTCAACGAGCAGTACTTC
CASSPGDFNEQYF
>NA|16|TRBV5-6|TRBD2|TRBJ2-2
TGTGCCAGCAGCTTGAGTAGCGGGAGGAGGGCCGGGGAGCTGTTTTTT
CASSLSSGRRAGELFF
>NA|14|TRBV30|NA|TRBJ1-5
TGTGCCTGGAGTCTGGGCCTCTTCCAACAGCCCCAGCATTTT
CAWSLGLFQQPQHF
>NA|16|TRBV27|TRBD1|TRBJ1-3
TGTGCCAGCAGGAAACAGGGGGAAGTAGGAGGAAACACCATATATTTT
CASRKQGEVGGNTIYF
>NA|15|TRBV27|NA|TRBJ1-5
TGTGCCAGCAGTTTAAAGGCGGGGGGCAATCAGCCCCAGCATTTT
CASSLKAGGNQPQHF
>NA|12|TRBV3-1/TRBV3-2|NA|TRBJ2-7
TGTGCCAGCAGCCAAGATTTTCTCGAGCAGTACTTC
CASSQDFLEQYF
>once|13|TRBV2|NA|TRBJ1-2
TGTGCCAGCAGGGAATGGGGGGTATACGGCTACACCTTC
CASREWGVYGYTF